This T cell receptor (beta chain) was recovered during a study of blood T cell repertoires in COVID-19. Clones were read by immunoSEQ multiplex PCR, and TCRdb kept only the in-frame ones, dropping some. The repertoire holds 200,000 or so clones, about 85% seen once, with about a tenth in the top ten. Everyone who took part was roughly 18 to 89 years old, and they came from some 23 US areas. In Cohort 3, a recovered donor had either two negative PCRs, clearance, or symptom resolution. V lost 0 bases and J lost 8, with 15 bases in between. The CDR3 sequence is 15 residues long. Germline-derived CDR1 and CDR2 are SGHDT and YYEEEE.

This sequence originates from a man aged 25-40 years who had recovered from COVID-19. The chain recombines TRBV5-6 with TRBJ2-1; tentative D call: TRBD2 (7 bases). Sequencing was done on a sample of PBMCs or T cells enriched from blood (not recorded which). CDR3 in amino acids: CASSLGGGGWDEQFF. The CDR3 DNA sequence: TGTGCCAGCAGCTTGGGAGGCGGGGGCTGGGATGAGCAGTTCTTC.